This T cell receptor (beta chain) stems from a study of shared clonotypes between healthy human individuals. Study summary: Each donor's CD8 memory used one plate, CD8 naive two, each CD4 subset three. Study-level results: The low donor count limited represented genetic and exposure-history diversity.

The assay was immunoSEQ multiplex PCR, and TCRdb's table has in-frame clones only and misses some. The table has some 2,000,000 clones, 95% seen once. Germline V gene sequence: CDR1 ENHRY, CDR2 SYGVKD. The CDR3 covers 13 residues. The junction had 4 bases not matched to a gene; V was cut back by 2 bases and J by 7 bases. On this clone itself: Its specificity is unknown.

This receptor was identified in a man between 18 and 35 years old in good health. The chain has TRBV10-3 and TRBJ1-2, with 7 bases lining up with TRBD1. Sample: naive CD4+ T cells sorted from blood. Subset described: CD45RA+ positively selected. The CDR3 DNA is TGTGCCATCAGTGAGGACAGGGCGTCTGGCTACACCTTC. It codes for CAISEDRASGYTF.